This T cell receptor (beta chain) comes out of a study of early T cells in non-severe SARS-CoV-2 infection. Unique molecular identifiers were affixed to single, distinct cDNA molecules. TCRdb recomputed calls from the 5' RACE reads with MiXCR, one row per CDR3 protein. The sample lists about 81,000 distinct CDR3 sequences, less than 8% occurring once. Trimming took off 1 base at V and 11 bases at J, with 17 bases between the two ends. Germline CDR1 and CDR2: SEHNR and FQNEAQ (reference sequence). The CDR3 length is 14 residues. Sequencing input: whole blood. The TCR was taken from an adult who was a healthcare worker with PCR-confirmed SARS-CoV-2 infection or an uninfected control (not recorded which). V is TRBV7-9 and J is TRBJ1-1, with no clear D. This CDR3 is CASSLETGSSGAFF. The CDR3 DNA sequence: TGTGCCAGCAGCTTAGAGACTGGTTCCTCTGGTGCTTTCTTT.